This T cell receptor beta chain comes out of a study of beta chain features in type 1 diabetes. The CDR3 covers 17 residues. V dropped 7 bases and J dropped 0; count of bases not matched to a gene: 11. CDR1 and CDR2 (germline): SGHVS, FNYEAQ. Whole-study findings and limits: When Type 1 diabetes patients were examined, their TCRB CDR3s proved moderately but significantly shorter in all four CD4+ subsets. Naive, central memory and regulatory TCRB repertoires appeared more similar among patients than healthy donors. Lower insertion and higher deletion counts appeared at VDJ junctions in type 1 diabetes patients.

This clone was observed a single time. Its specificity is not known. Since all of the isolated RNA was reverse transcribed, expressed TCRB transcripts were what got sequenced. Sequencing was performed with immunoSEQ multiplex PCR; in TCRdb, only in-frame clones are kept and a portion is missing. The table records hundreds of thousands of clones, more than 13% of them present only once. The rearrangement joins TRBV7-6 to TRBJ1-2; 10 positions agree with TRBD1. The TCR originated in a man aged 18 to 30 with type 1 diabetes. Sequencing was done on a sample of naive CD4+ T cells from blood. The CDR3 DNA reads as TGTGCCAGCACCCCGGGACAGGGGATTAATGCTAACTATGGCTACACCTTC. It codes for CASTPGQGINANYGYTF. Supplemented by reference TRBV7-6 and TRBJ1-2, the full variable domain reads GAGVSQSPRYKVTKRGQDVALRCDPISGHVSLYWYRQALGQGPEFLTYFNYEAQQDKSGLPNDRFSAERPEGSISTLTIQRTEQRDSAMYRCASTPGQGINANYGYTFGSGTRLTVV.